The clone carrying this TCR beta chain has at least ten counts. Trimming removed 1 base from V and 0 bases from J, with 15 bases in between. The CDR3 consists of 17 residues. CDR1 is SGHTA, CDR2 FQGNSA, per germline. MiXCR, run by TCRdb on the reads, gives a single entry per CDR3 protein. The data show fewer than 550,000 distinct CDR3 sequences, about 30% seen once. The record originates from a study of T cell repertoires in cytomegalovirus infection. The rearrangement uses TRBV7-2 and TRBJ1-1; TRBD1 is a possible D gene (5 bases). The source material was PBMCs. This receptor was identified in a human donor in good health (CMV status not recorded). Some clones in this sample may be carry-over from other donors' samples. CDR3 coding DNA: TGTGCCAGCAGCTTAGACTACTCCAGGGATCTGAACACTGAAGCTTTCTTT. Amino acids: CASSLDYSRDLNTEAFF.